This T cell receptor (beta chain) was captured in a study of cytomegalovirus exposure and HLA in healthy donors. PCR primers comprised 60 Vbeta and 13 Jbeta primers. Libraries were prepared by immunoSEQ multiplex PCR; TCRdb keeps only in-frame clonotypes and omits some of them. The table shows roughly 100,000 clones, with around 77% occurring only once. Germline CDR1 and CDR2: SGHTA and FQGNSA. V gave up 1 base and J gave up 5 bases, with 11 bases separating them. The CDR3 runs to 14 residues. The V call is TRBV7-2, the J call TRBJ1-1; D uncertain. Sequencing was done on a sample of PBMCs. This clonotype was sampled from a man aged 45 to 65 in good health and CMV-seropositive. The CDR3 sequence is CASSLVRLGTEAFF. The CDR3 coding sequence is TGTGCCAGCAGCTTAGTTCGGCTCGGGACTGAAGCTTTCTTT.